A selection of T cell receptor beta chains follows, all from one sample in a study of response to subunit inactivated influenza vaccine. TCRdb re-called the RT-PCR reads with MiXCR, one entry per CDR3 protein. Of some 190,000 distinct CDR3 sequences detected, about an eighth appear once; the ten largest clones hold 26%. The material was CD8+ T cells sorted from PBMCs, obtained 4 to 6 days after vaccination. The source of these receptors is a man aged 45-65 years who received an inactivated influenza vaccine. Both conserved end residues are part of each CDR3. The D gene is left open where the match is weak. Clone size is shown for a subset of rows, as once, few, many or a class of expanded clone.

v_gene: TRBV12-3/TRBV12-4; d_gene: .; j_gene: TRBJ2-7; abundance: .; CDR3nt: TGTGCCAGCAGGGACGGCTCCTACGAGCAGTACTTC; CDR3aa: CASRDGSYEQYF
v_gene: TRBV3-1; d_gene: TRBD1; j_gene: TRBJ2-7; abundance: once; CDR3nt: TGTGCCAGCAGCGGGACAGGGTTTACCTACGAGCAGTACTTC; CDR3aa: CASSGTGFTYEQYF
v_gene: TRBV19; d_gene: .; j_gene: TRBJ2-6; abundance: few; CDR3nt: TGTGCCAGTAGTACCGCCGCAGGGTACGGGGCCAACGTCCTGACTTTC; CDR3aa: CASSTAAGYGANVLTF
v_gene: TRBV4-1; d_gene: TRBD1; j_gene: TRBJ2-3; abundance: .; CDR3nt: TGCGCCAGCAGCCCGGGACAGGGGGCAGATACGCAGTATTTT; CDR3aa: CASSPGQGADTQYF
v_gene: TRBV7-8; d_gene: TRBD1; j_gene: TRBJ2-7; abundance: .; CDR3nt: TGTGCCAGCAGCTTAGGGACAGGGTCCGACGAGCAGTACTTC; CDR3aa: CASSLGTGSDEQYF
v_gene: TRBV7-6; d_gene: .; j_gene: TRBJ1-4; abundance: .; CDR3nt: TGTGCCAGCAGCTACCGTGCCGGGCCACAGGAAAAACTGTTTTTT; CDR3aa: CASSYRAGPQEKLFF
v_gene: TRBV29-1; d_gene: .; j_gene: TRBJ2-7; abundance: few; CDR3nt: TGCAGCGTTAGTTGGGACACCTACGAGCAGCACTTC; CDR3aa: CSVSWDTYEQHF
v_gene: TRBV11-1; d_gene: TRBD1; j_gene: TRBJ1-5; abundance: .; CDR3nt: TGTGCCAGCAGCTTACGGGAACTCAAAACAGGGGACCTCGGCCAGCCCCAGCATTTT; CDR3aa: CASSLRELKTGDLGQPQHF
v_gene: TRBV28; d_gene: .; j_gene: TRBJ2-1; abundance: few; CDR3nt: TGTGCCAGCCAGTCGGGGGTGGCGATATACAATGAGCAGTTCTTC; CDR3aa: CASQSGVAIYNEQFF
v_gene: TRBV4-2; d_gene: .; j_gene: TRBJ2-7; abundance: many; CDR3nt: TGTGCCAGGAACCCTCAGTACGAGCAGTACTTC; CDR3aa: CARNPQYEQYF
v_gene: TRBV4-3; d_gene: TRBD2; j_gene: TRBJ2-2; abundance: few; CDR3nt: TGCGCCAGCAGCCAAACCCCTAGCGGGAGAGGCACCGGGGAGCTGTTTTTT; CDR3aa: CASSQTPSGRGTGELFF
v_gene: TRBV18; d_gene: .; j_gene: TRBJ2-2; abundance: .; CDR3nt: TGTGCCAGCTCACCACAGTCAGGACCGAACCCCGCGAACACCGGGGAGCTGTTTTTT; CDR3aa: CASSPQSGPNPANTGELFF
v_gene: TRBV11-2; d_gene: .; j_gene: TRBJ2-3; abundance: few; CDR3nt: TGTGCCACCCAGCTTAGTTATGAGGAAGATACGCAGTATTTT; CDR3aa: CATQLSYEEDTQYF
v_gene: TRBV4-2; d_gene: TRBD1; j_gene: TRBJ2-7; abundance: .; CDR3nt: TGTGCCAGCAGCCAAGGGGGACAGGGTTCCTACGAGCAGTACTTC; CDR3aa: CASSQGGQGSYEQYF